These T cell receptor beta chains were read from a single sample in a study of T-cell reconstitution after alpha-beta-depleted transplantation in children. Each CDR3 protein gets one entry after TCRdb re-called the PCR reads with MiXCR. The sample lists about 610,000 distinct CDR3 sequences; approximately 10% were seen once. The source was PBMCs from the stem cell graft donor, collected from the stem cell graft. The receptors were sampled from a human donor who donated a stem cell graft to a child with acute myeloid leukemia. CDR3s include the opening cysteine and the closing phenylalanine or tryptophan. A D gene is named only where the DNA matches it firmly. Clone sizes are given selectively: once, few, many, or a class where the clone is expanded.

clone_size	v_call	d_call	j_call	cdr3_aa	cdr3_nt
.	TRBV5-4	.	TRBJ2-1	CASSWGYRLGNEQFF	TGTGCCAGCAGCTGGGGGTATAGATTGGGCAATGAGCAGTTCTTC
.	TRBV2	TRBD2	TRBJ2-1	CAIGGTSNEQFF	TGTGCCATCGGTGGGACTAGCAATGAGCAGTTCTTC
many	TRBV7-9	.	TRBJ2-2	CASSLAGRRTGELFF	TGTGCCAGCAGCTTAGCGGGGAGAAGGACCGGGGAGCTGTTTTTT
few	TRBV2	.	TRBJ2-5	CASREQGPNLWETQYF	TGTGCCAGCCGAGAACAGGGCCCGAATCTTTGGGAGACCCAGTACTTC
.	TRBV5-1	.	TRBJ1-3	CASSFAGDTIYF	TGCGCCAGCAGCTTCGCGGGAGACACCATATATTTT
.	TRBV7-2	.	TRBJ2-3	CASKETRHTDTQYF	TGTGCCAGCAAGGAGACTAGACACACAGATACGCAGTATTTT
.	TRBV11-2	TRBD2	TRBJ2-7	CASSWERESYEQYF	TGTGCCAGCAGCTGGGAGCGGGAGTCCTACGAGCAGTACTTC
many	TRBV29-1	TRBD1	TRBJ2-7	CSPQMRGQSYEQYF	TGCAGCCCCCAAATGAGGGGACAGTCCTACGAGCAGTACTTC
few	TRBV20-1	.	TRBJ2-1	CSARTGASLNEQFF	TGCAGTGCTAGAACCGGAGCCTCCCTCAATGAGCAGTTCTTC
.	TRBV5-1	.	TRBJ2-7	CASSLTGNHEQYF	TGCGCCAGCAGCTTGACAGGGAACCACGAGCAGTACTTC
.	TRBV25-1	.	TRBJ2-7	CASSESPGPPYEQYF	TGTGCCAGCAGTGAATCCCCGGGACCCCCCTACGAGCAGTACTTC
few	TRBV11-2	.	TRBJ2-7	CASSLAPQYEQYF	TGTGCCAGCAGCTTAGCCCCCCAATACGAGCAGTACTTC
few	TRBV5-8	.	TRBJ1-3	CASSSPLGVSGNTIYF	TGTGCCAGCAGCTCGCCTTTGGGGGTCTCTGGAAACACCATATATTTT
many	TRBV4-2	.	TRBJ2-1	CASSQGLAVLNEQFF	TGTGCCAGCAGCCAAGGGCTAGCAGTCCTCAATGAGCAGTTCTTC
many	TRBV12-3/TRBV12-4	TRBD1	TRBJ1-2	CASSAPFRDRTHGYTF	TGTGCCAGCAGTGCCCCGTTTCGGGACAGGACGCATGGCTACACCTTC
.	TRBV20-1	.	TRBJ2-3	CSARQITSTDTQYF	TGCAGTGCTAGACAGATAACTAGCACAGATACGCAGTATTTT
.	TRBV6-2/TRBV6-3	TRBD1	TRBJ2-7	CASSPTTGLRAYEQYF	TGTGCCAGCAGTCCGACGACAGGGCTAAGGGCCTACGAGCAGTACTTC
many	TRBV11-2	.	TRBJ2-1	CASSLALRSDEQFF	TGTGCCAGCAGCTTAGCCTTAAGGAGTGATGAGCAGTTCTTC
.	TRBV30	.	TRBJ1-1	CAWSVLEVGDTEAFF	TGTGCCTGGAGTGTACTTGAGGTTGGGGACACTGAAGCTTTCTTT
few	TRBV28	.	TRBJ2-3	CAVEEGSADTQYF	TGTGCCGTCGAAGAAGGTAGCGCAGATACGCAGTATTTT
.	TRBV5-1	TRBD2	TRBJ2-3	CASSLYAGGGGDTQYF	TGCGCCAGCAGCTTGTATGCGGGAGGTGGAGGAGATACGCAGTATTTT
.	TRBV28	.	TRBJ2-2	CASRPRWGRSTGELFF	TGTGCCAGCAGACCCCGCTGGGGGCGAAGCACCGGGGAGCTGTTTTTT
few	TRBV12-3/TRBV12-4	.	TRBJ1-5	CASSTVTGSNQPQHF	TGTGCCAGCAGTACTGTGACGGGAAGCAATCAGCCCCAGCATTTT
few	TRBV29-1	.	TRBJ2-2	CSVITGIWGGELFF	TGCAGCGTGATTACAGGGATCTGGGGCGGGGAGCTGTTTTTT
.	TRBV4-3	TRBD2	TRBJ2-7	CASSQVTAGLAGYEQYF	TGCGCCAGCAGCCAAGTCACAGCGGGACTAGCTGGCTACGAGCAGTACTTC
many	TRBV29-1	TRBD2	TRBJ2-1	CSVDEGFWREKGRNEQFF	TGCAGCGTTGATGAAGGCTTCTGGCGGGAGAAGGGGCGAAATGAGCAGTTCTTC
.	TRBV7-9	TRBD1	TRBJ1-2	CASSPGQGVGYTF	TGTGCCAGCAGCCCCGGACAGGGGGTTGGCTACACCTTC
.	TRBV15	.	TRBJ1-1	CATSRVDTEAFF	TGTGCCACCAGCAGAGTGGACACTGAAGCTTTCTTT
many	TRBV12-3/TRBV12-4	TRBD1	TRBJ2-5	CASSLAGRGIRETQYF	TGTGCCAGCAGTTTAGCGGGCAGGGGGATACGAGAGACCCAGTACTTC
.	TRBV5-1	.	TRBJ2-1	CASSLIRGSSYNEQFF	TGCGCCAGCAGCCTGATCAGGGGAAGCTCCTACAATGAGCAGTTCTTC
many	TRBV6-1	TRBD1	TRBJ1-1	CASTIRTGTNTEAFF	TGTGCCAGCACCATTAGGACAGGGACGAACACTGAAGCTTTCTTT
.	TRBV25-1	.	TRBJ2-7	CASIGLGVGEQYF	TGTGCCAGCATTGGGCTGGGGGTTGGCGAGCAGTACTTC
.	TRBV24-1	TRBD1	TRBJ1-1	CATSDPQGDDTEAFF	TGTGCCACCAGTGACCCACAGGGGGACGACACTGAAGCTTTCTTT
.	TRBV6-1	.	TRBJ1-5	CASSETRNQPLHF	TGTGCCAGCAGTGAAACGAGGAATCAGCCCCTGCATTTT
many	TRBV25-1	.	TRBJ2-7	CASSEGTYEQYF	TGTGCCAGCAGTGAGGGCACCTACGAGCAGTACTTC
many	TRBV20-1	.	TRBJ2-2	CSARGLFRNTGELFF	TGCAGTGCTAGAGGATTGTTCAGAAACACCGGGGAGCTGTTTTTT
few	TRBV12-3/TRBV12-4	TRBD2	TRBJ2-1	CASSFIGTSGLGNEQFF	TGTGCCAGCAGTTTCATAGGGACTAGCGGGCTTGGGAATGAGCAGTTCTTC
.	TRBV25-1	.	TRBJ1-2	CASSVSGQLNYGYTF	TGTGCCTCTTCCGTAAGTGGACAGCTAAACTATGGCTACACCTTC
.	TRBV4-2	.	TRBJ2-1	CASSQRILSLAENNEQFF	TGTGCCAGCAGCCAAAGAATCCTATCGTTAGCAGAGAACAATGAGCAGTTCTTC
.	TRBV5-1	TRBD1	TRBJ2-1	CASSPDRVYEQFF	TGCGCCAGCAGCCCCGACAGGGTCTATGAGCAGTTCTTC
.	TRBV28	.	TRBJ2-4	CASRGFDPRGAKNIQYF	TGTGCCAGCAGGGGCTTTGACCCACGGGGGGCCAAAAACATTCAGTACTTC
.	TRBV7-2	TRBD1	TRBJ2-2	CASSSTGMNTGELFF	TGTGCCAGCAGCTCGACAGGGATGAACACCGGGGAGCTGTTTTTT
many	TRBV20-1	.	TRBJ1-4	CSAARDGRNEKLFF	TGCAGTGCTGCTAGGGACGGACGGAATGAAAAACTGTTTTTT
few	TRBV6-5	.	TRBJ1-6	CASSPRSSYNSPLHF	TGTGCCAGCAGTCCCAGGAGCTCCTATAATTCACCCCTCCACTTT
few	TRBV29-1	.	TRBJ1-1	CSVAQDLRNTEAFF	TGCAGCGTCGCACAGGACCTCAGGAACACTGAAGCTTTCTTT
.	TRBV20-1	.	TRBJ1-5	CSAKRTVYSNQPQHF	TGCAGTGCCAAGAGGACAGTTTATAGCAATCAGCCCCAGCATTTT
.	TRBV6-1	TRBD1	TRBJ1-4	CASSSVSGTGVEKLFF	TGTGCCAGCAGCTCGGTATCCGGGACAGGGGTTGAAAAACTGTTTTTT
few	TRBV11-3	.	TRBJ1-1	CASSPNVGDEAFF	TGTGCCAGCAGCCCCAACGTAGGGGATGAAGCTTTCTTT
many	TRBV14	.	TRBJ2-7	CASSQDRRSGQYF	TGTGCCAGCAGCCAGGACCGTCGGAGCGGGCAGTACTTC
few	TRBV27	TRBD2	TRBJ2-7	CASIPIAGGGEQYF	TGTGCCAGCATCCCAATAGCGGGAGGAGGCGAGCAGTACTTC
few	TRBV28	TRBD1	TRBJ2-7	CASSALDRGRNYEQYF	TGTGCCAGCAGTGCCCTCGACAGGGGGCGAAACTACGAGCAGTACTTC
.	TRBV12-5	.	TRBJ2-1	CASGLVSNEQFF	TGTGCTAGTGGTTTGGTATCGAATGAGCAGTTCTTC